This T cell receptor beta chain appears in the sequencing data of a study of post-analysis software for immune sequencing data. General study points: Patients carried roughly 5 TRBV segments more frequently than controls did, and TRBV5-6, TRBV5-1 and TRBV20-1 were among them.

With regard to this clonotype: No antigen is known for it.

Included in the TCR beta cDNA libraries were unique molecular identifiers. One entry per CDR3 protein, called by TCRdb with MiXCR from the PCR reads. The table has around 770,000 distinct CDR3 sequences, 40% to 55% seen once. Unmatched junction bases numbered 9, after V lost 5 bases and J lost 4 bases. The CDR3 has 15 amino acids. Germline V CDR1 and CDR2: DFQATT, SNEGSKA (reference sequence). The rearrangement joins TRBV20-1 to TRBJ2-3, with TRBD2 matching over 10 bases. The specimen was blood. This sequence was found in a girl aged 10 to 17 with multiple sclerosis. The CDR3 region is CSAHRTSGIADTQYF. The CDR3 DNA reads as TGCAGTGCTCATCGGACTAGCGGAATCGCAGATACGCAGTATTTT.